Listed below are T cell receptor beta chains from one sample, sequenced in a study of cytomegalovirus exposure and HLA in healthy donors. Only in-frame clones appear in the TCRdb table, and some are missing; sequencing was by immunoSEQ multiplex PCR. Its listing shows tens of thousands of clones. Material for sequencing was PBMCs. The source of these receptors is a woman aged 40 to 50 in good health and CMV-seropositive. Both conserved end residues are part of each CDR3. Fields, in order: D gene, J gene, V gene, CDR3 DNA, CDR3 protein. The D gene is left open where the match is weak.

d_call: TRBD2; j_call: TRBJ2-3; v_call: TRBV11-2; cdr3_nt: TGTGCCAGCAGCCCCCTCCCGGGACTAGCGGGAGAGTGGGAAGATACGCAGTATTTT; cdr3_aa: CASSPLPGLAGEWEDTQYF
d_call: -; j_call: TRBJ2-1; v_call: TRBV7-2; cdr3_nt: TGTGCCAGCAGCTTTAGAAGCTCCTACAATGAGCAGTTCTTC; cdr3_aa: CASSFRSSYNEQFF
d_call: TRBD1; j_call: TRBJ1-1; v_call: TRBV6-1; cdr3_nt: TGTGCCAGCAGGACGACAGGGAGATGGGCTGAAGCTTTCTTT; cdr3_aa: CASRTTGRWAEAFF
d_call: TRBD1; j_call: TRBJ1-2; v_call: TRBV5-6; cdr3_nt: TGTGCCAGCAGCTTGGGGGACAGTTACTTATCCCTTAACTATGGCTACACCTTC; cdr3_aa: CASSLGDSYLSLNYGYTF
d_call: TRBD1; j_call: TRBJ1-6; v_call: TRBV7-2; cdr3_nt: TGTGCCAGCAGCCCCCAGGGGGGAGCACCCCTCCACTTT; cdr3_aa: CASSPQGGAPLHF
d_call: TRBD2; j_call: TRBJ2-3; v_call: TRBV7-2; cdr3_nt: TGTGCCAGCAGCTCGGGACTAGCGGCCAACACAGATACGCAGTATTTT; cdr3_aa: CASSSGLAANTDTQYF
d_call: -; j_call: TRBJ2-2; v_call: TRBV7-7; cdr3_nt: TGTGCCAGCAGCCCGACATATTCCGCCGGGGAGCTGTTTTTT; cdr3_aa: CASSPTYSAGELFF
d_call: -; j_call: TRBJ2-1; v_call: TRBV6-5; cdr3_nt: TGTGCCAGCAGTTACTCGGAGGACAATGAGCAGTTCTTC; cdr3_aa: CASSYSEDNEQFF
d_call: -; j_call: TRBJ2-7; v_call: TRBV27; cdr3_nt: TGTGCCAGCAGTTTTCGGGGCTCCTACGAGCAGTACTTC; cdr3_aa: CASSFRGSYEQYF
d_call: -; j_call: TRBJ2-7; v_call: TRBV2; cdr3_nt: TGTGCCAGCATTTCTAGCGTAACCTACGAGCAGTACTTC; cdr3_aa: CASISSVTYEQYF
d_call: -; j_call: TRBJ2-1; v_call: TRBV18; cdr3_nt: TGTGCCAGCTCACCGACTCTGGCGGAGGGCTACAATGAGCAGTTCTTC; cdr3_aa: CASSPTLAEGYNEQFF
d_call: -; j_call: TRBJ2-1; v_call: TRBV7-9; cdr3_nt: TGTGCCAGCAGCCCTAGGGAGACAAGGAGCTCCTACAATGAGCAGTTCTTC; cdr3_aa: CASSPRETRSSYNEQFF
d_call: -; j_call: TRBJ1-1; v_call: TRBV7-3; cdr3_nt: TGTGCCAGCAGCTTGCATGGGGGCGAGGGCACTGAAGCTTTCTTT; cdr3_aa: CASSLHGGEGTEAFF
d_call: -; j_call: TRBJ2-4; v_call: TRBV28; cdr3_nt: TGTGCCAGCAGGGAGGGCCTATGGAACATTCAGTACTTC; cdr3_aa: CASREGLWNIQYF
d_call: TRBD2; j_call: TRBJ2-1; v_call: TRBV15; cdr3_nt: TGTGCCACCAGCAGCCCCGGGACTAGCGGGAGATATGAGCAGTTCTTC; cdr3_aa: CATSSPGTSGRYEQFF
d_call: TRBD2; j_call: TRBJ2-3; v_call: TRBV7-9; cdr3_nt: TGTGCCAGCAGCTTAGTAGCGGGGGGCCACAGCACAGATACGCAGTATTTT; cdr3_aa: CASSLVAGGHSTDTQYF
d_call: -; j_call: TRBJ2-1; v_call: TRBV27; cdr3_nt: TGTGCCAGCAGTCCCCCTTTCAATGAGCAGTTCTTC; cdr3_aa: CASSPPFNEQFF
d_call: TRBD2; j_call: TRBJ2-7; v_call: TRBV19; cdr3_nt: TGTGCCAGCAGTGGGAGGACTAGCGGGACCCCCCGTCACGAGCAGTACTTC; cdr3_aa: CASSGRTSGTPRHEQYF
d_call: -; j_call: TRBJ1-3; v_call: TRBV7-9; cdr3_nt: TGTGCCAGCAGCTTTACCGAACAGCAAAGCTCTGGAAACACCATATATTTT; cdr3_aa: CASSFTEQQSSGNTIYF
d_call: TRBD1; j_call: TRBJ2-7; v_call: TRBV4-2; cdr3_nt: TGTGCCAGCAGCCAGGCCGGGACAGGGGGCTTCTACGAGCAGTACTTC; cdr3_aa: CASSQAGTGGFYEQYF
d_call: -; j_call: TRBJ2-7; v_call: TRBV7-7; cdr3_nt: TGTGCTAGCAGCTTAGGGGTCGGAGACGAGCAGTACTTC; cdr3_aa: CASSLGVGDEQYF
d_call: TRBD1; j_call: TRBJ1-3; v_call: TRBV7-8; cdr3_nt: TGTGCCAGCAGCTTAGATATCAGGGGGCCCTCCCTTTCTGGAGACACCATATATTTT; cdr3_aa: CASSLDIRGPSLSGDTIYF
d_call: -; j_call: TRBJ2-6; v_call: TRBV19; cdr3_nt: TGTGCCAGTAGTATAAGCCTTCTGAGCTCTGGGGCCAACGTCCTGACTTTC; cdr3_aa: CASSISLLSSGANVLTF
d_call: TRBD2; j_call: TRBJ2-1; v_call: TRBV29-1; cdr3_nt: TGCAGCGTTGACCAAGCGGGAGAAACCTACAATGAGCAGTTCTTC; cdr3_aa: CSVDQAGETYNEQFF
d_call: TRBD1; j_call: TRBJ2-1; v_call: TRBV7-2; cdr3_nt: TGTGCCAGCAGCCGACAGGGATTTGCCTCCTACAATGAGCAGTTCTTC; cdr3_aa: CASSRQGFASYNEQFF
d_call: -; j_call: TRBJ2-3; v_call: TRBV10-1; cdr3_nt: TGCGCCAGCAGTGATCTTTTAGCGGACACAGATACGCAGTATTTT; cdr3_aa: CASSDLLADTDTQYF
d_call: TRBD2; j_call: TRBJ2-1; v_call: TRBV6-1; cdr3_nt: TGTGCCAGCAGTGACGGTGCGGGGGGGGGACGGGGTGAGCAGTTCTTC; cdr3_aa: CASSDGAGGGRGEQFF
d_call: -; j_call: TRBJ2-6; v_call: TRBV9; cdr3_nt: TGTGCCAGCAGCGTAGCGGCGGTCGCTGGGGCCAACGTCCTGACTTTC; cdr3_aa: CASSVAAVAGANVLTF
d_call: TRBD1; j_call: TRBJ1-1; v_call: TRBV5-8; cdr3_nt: TGTGCCAGCAGGTTAAGACAGGGGGCCTCTGAAGCTTTCTTT; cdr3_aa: CASRLRQGASEAFF
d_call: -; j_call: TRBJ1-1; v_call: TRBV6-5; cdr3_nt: TGTGCCAGCAGTGACACCTTGAACACTGAAGCTTTCTTT; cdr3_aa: CASSDTLNTEAFF
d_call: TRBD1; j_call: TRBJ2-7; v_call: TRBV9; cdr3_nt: TGTGCCAGCAGCCCCCGGACAGGTTCCTACGAGCAGTACTTC; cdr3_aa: CASSPRTGSYEQYF
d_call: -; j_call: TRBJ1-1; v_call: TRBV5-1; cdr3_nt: TGCGCCAGCAGCCTCCTAGGTCCTACTGAAGCTTTCTTT; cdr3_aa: CASSLLGPTEAFF
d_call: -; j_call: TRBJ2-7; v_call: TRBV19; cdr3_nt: TGTGCCAGTAGTTCCGGGACCTACGAGCAGTACTTC; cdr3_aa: CASSSGTYEQYF
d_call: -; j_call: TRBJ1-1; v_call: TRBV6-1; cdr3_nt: TGTGCCAGCAGACCGGACAGAATGAACACTGAAGCTTTCTTT; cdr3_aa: CASRPDRMNTEAFF
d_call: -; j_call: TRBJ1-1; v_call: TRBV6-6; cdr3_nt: TGTGCCAGCATCGGAGCTTTCTTT; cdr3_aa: CASIGAFF
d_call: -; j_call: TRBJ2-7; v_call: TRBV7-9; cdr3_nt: TGTGCCAGCAGCTTACGGGCCTACGAGCAGTACTTC; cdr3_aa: CASSLRAYEQYF
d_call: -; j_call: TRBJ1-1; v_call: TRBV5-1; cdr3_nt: TGCGCCAGCAGCTGGTTGCCGAGGACAGCCCTGGGCACTGAAGCTTTCTTT; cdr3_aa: CASSWLPRTALGTEAFF
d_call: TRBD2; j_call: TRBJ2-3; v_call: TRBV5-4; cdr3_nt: TGTGCCAGCAGCTCCGGACTAGCGGGAGTAACCACAGATACGCAGTATTTT; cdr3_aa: CASSSGLAGVTTDTQYF
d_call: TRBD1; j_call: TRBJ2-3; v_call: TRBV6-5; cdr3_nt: TGTGCCAGCAGTGGGACAGGGAATGCAGATACGCAGTATTTT; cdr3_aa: CASSGTGNADTQYF
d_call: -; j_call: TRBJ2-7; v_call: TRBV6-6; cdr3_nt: TGTGCCAGCAGTTACTCGGGCCAAAGGGAGCAGTACTTC; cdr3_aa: CASSYSGQREQYF
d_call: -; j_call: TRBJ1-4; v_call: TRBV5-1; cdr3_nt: TGCGCCAGCAGCTTGGCCTATACAGGTGGCGAAAAACTGTTTTTT; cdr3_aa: CASSLAYTGGEKLFF
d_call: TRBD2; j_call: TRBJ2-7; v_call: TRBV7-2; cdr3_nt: TGTGCCAGCAGCTTATGGGGGGGAGGCTCCGTCGAGCAGTACTTC; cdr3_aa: CASSLWGGGSVEQYF